The 19 T cell receptor beta chains below come from one sample, sequenced in a study of radiotherapy plus CTLA-4 blockade in lung cancer (dated by TCRdb to 2016 to 2019). Receptor libraries were prepared by the immunoSEQ multiplex PCR assay. TCRdb mirrors the immuneACCESS table, restricted to in-frame sequences. Some clones are absent from its copies; in checked studies, under half trace to an unresolved V gene, and the reason for the others is unknown. This sample gives about 66,000 clones in total; around 83% of them show up just once. The ten largest account for about 4.2% of the sample. The sample in question was peripheral blood, obtained from a patient treated with radiotherapy plus ipilimumab. The source is a human donor with non-small cell lung cancer who had a partial response to radiotherapy plus ipilimumab.

The chain joins TRBV9 to TRBJ1-1; TRBD1 agrees at 8 bases. The length of the CDR3 is 14 residues. V was pared by 3 bases and J by 3 bases, with 4 bases of the junction left unmatched. The germline V gene encodes CDR1 SGDLS and CDR2 YYNGEE. CDR3 nucleotides: TGTGCCAGCAGCGGTTACAGGGGGGACACTGAAGCTTTCTTT. Translating gives CASSGYRGDTEAFF.

The rearrangement links TRBV11-2 to TRBJ1-2; tentative D call: TRBD1 (6 bases). Germline V gene lookup returns CDR1 SGHAT and CDR2 FQNNGV. The ends were cut back, 0 bases at V and 4 bases at J, with 21 bases in the middle. This CDR3 is 18 amino acids long. CDR3 nucleotides: TGTGCCAGCAGCTTAGATCTTAGGTCGGGGGGCCGAGGCTATGGCTACACCTTC. It is translated as CASSLDLRSGGRGYGYTF. Together with reference TRBV11-2 and TRBJ1-2, the CDR3 gives the full variable domain: EAGVAQSPRYKIIEKRQSVAFWCNPISGHATLYWYQQILGQGPKLLIQFQNNGVVDDSQLPKDRFSAERLKGVDSTLKIQPAKLEDSAVYLCASSLDLRSGGRGYGYTFGSGTRLTVV.

This clone has just one count. The CDR3 nucleotides are TGCGCCAGCAGCCCCGGGACAGGGGGCCCGTACAATGAGCAGTTCTTC. Translated, it gives CASSPGTGGPYNEQFF. The rearrangement uses TRBV5-1 and TRBJ2-1, with 12 bases lining up with TRBD1. The germline CDR1 and CDR2 sequences are SGHRS and YFSETQ. V was clipped by 4 bases and J by 4 bases; unmatched bases: 6. The CDR3 is 16 amino acids.

The chain links TRBV5-5 to TRBJ2-3; 8 nucleotides agree with TRBD1. The CDR3 consists of 14 residues. Germline CDR1 reads SGHKS; CDR2 reads YYEKEE (reference sequence). J gave up 3 bases and V 7 bases, and 7 bases lay outside the gene matches. The CDR3 is CASGRDRTTDTQYF. Here the CDR3 DNA reads TGTGCCAGCGGTCGGGACAGGACGACAGATACGCAGTATTTT.

This chain connects TRBV4-1 to TRBJ2-2; weak D call: TRBD2 (5 bases). V was clipped by 0 bases and J by 0 bases, with 14 bases between them. The CDR3 covers 18 residues. Germline V gives CDR1 MGHRA, CDR2 YSYEKL. The CDR3 reads CASSQDFQRRSNTGELFF. CDR3 DNA sequence: TGCGCCAGCAGCCAAGACTTCCAGCGGCGATCGAACACCGGGGAGCTGTTTTTT.

The chain recombines TRBV7-3 with TRBJ1-1; 7 bases are shared with TRBD1. The germline V gene has CDR1 SGHTA and CDR2 FQGTGA. CDR3 length equals 13 residues. V shed 5 bases, J shed 6 bases, and the junction held 6 bases outside the gene matches. This CDR3 is CASSPQGGAEAFF. Written as DNA, the CDR3 is TGTGCCAGCAGCCCCCAGGGGGGCGCTGAAGCTTTCTTT.

This clone turned up a few times. The V call is TRBV5-4, the J call TRBJ1-1, with a tentative D call TRBD1 (6 bases). This CDR3 spans 16 amino acids. Germline V gene lookup returns CDR1 SGHNT and CDR2 YYREEE (reference sequence). Trimming shortened V by 6 bases and J by 1 base, and 19 bases separated the two germline ends. This chain's CDR3 is CASIPYAGTSNTEAFF. The CDR3, as DNA: TGTGCCAGCATCCCCTATGCCGGGACATCGAACACTGAAGCTTTCTTT.

This clone appeared a single time. The chain links TRBV28 to TRBJ2-2; 10 positions match TRBD2. The V and J ends lost 5 bases and 6 bases, in that order; junction bases with no gene match: 6. CDR3 size: 15 residues. Germline V gene sequence: CDR1 MDHEN, CDR2 SYDVKM. The CDR3 sequence is CASSGLAGAPGELFF. The CDR3 DNA follows: TGTGCCAGCAGTGGGCTAGCGGGAGCTCCCGGGGAGCTGTTTTTT.

The V gene is TRBV6-1, the J gene TRBJ1-3, with D hard to call. The germline V and J ends were trimmed by 5 bases and 1 base, with 3 bases remaining between them. The CDR3 runs to 12 residues. In germline, CDR1 is MNHNS, CDR2 SASEGT. The DNA for the CDR3 is TGTGCCAGCAGTCCTTCTGGAAACACCATATATTTT. Its translation: CASSPSGNTIYF.

The rearrangement uses TRBV11-2 and TRBJ2-7; 7 bases are shared with TRBD1. CDR3 length: 15 residues. Per germline, CDR1 SGHAT and CDR2 FQNNGV. The V segment lost 6 bases and the J segment 3 bases; nucleotides outside the gene matches: 11. CDR3 residues: CASSRTGQEIYEQYF. CDR3 coding DNA: TGTGCCAGCAGTCGGACCGGACAGGAAATCTACGAGCAGTACTTC.

The chain is built from TRBV29-1 and TRBJ2-1; 9 bases map to TRBD2. Germline-derived CDR1 and CDR2 are SQVTM and ANQGSEA. V shed 3 bases and J 10 bases; nucleotides not matched to a gene: 13. There are 15 residues in the CDR3. The CDR3 region is CSVDGAGGPRGEQFF. CDR3 bases: TGCAGCGTTGACGGAGCGGGAGGCCCAAGAGGGGAGCAGTTCTTC.

The chain uses TRBV6-1 and TRBJ2-7, with D possibly matching TRBD2 (5 bases). Trimming pared 4 bases from V and 2 bases from J, leaving 15 bases between. The CDR3 contains 15 residues. Germline loops: CDR1 MNHNS, CDR2 SASEGT. CDR3 bases: TGTGCCAGCAGTGGGTTGGCGGGCGATCCCTACGAGCAGTACTTC. It yields the protein CASSGLAGDPYEQYF.

The chain has TRBV5-4 and TRBJ2-7, with D tentatively TRBD1 (5 bases). The CDR3 consists of 15 residues. CDR1 and CDR2 (germline): SGHNT, YYREEE (reference sequence). The V gene lost 4 bases and the J gene lost 0 bases, with 14 bases spanning the gap. CDR3 DNA: TGTGCCAGCAGCCTCCCGGACAATTTCTCCTACGAGCAGTACTTC. Translated: CASSLPDNFSYEQYF. Using reference TRBV5-4 and TRBJ2-7 for the parts outside the CDR3, the full variable domain is ETGVTQSPTHLIKTRGQQVTLRCSSQSGHNTVSWYQQALGQGPQFIFQYYREEENGRGNFPPRFSGLQFPNYSSELNVNALELDDSALYLCASSLPDNFSYEQYFGPGTRLTVT.

This chain links TRBV7-8 with TRBJ2-7; tentatively, D is TRBD2 (5 bases). The germline gives CDR1 SGHVS, CDR2 FQNEAQ. The CDR3 extends over 14 amino acids. V was clipped by 1 base and J by 0 bases, with 7 bases between them. For the CDR3, the DNA is TGTGCCAGCAGCTTAGGGGGAGACTCCTACGAGCAGTACTTC. Translation gives CASSLGGDSYEQYF.

The gene calls are TRBV2 and TRBJ2-2; 12 nucleotides agree with TRBD2. V trimming: 3 bases; J trimming: 3 bases; junction bases outside the gene matches: 2. The CDR3 is made up of 16 amino acids. Germline values: CDR1 SNHLY, CDR2 FYNNEI. The CDR3 loop is CASSEGLAGDTGELFF. In DNA, the CDR3 is TGTGCCAGCAGTGAGGGACTAGCGGGCGACACCGGGGAGCTGTTTTTT.

The chain couples TRBV28 to TRBJ1-2, with D possibly being TRBD1 (5 bases). Per the germline V gene, CDR1 is MDHEN and CDR2 is SYDVKM. This CDR3 has 14 amino acids. V was shortened by 5 bases and J by 8 bases, with 18 bases between the two germline ends. CDR3 protein: CASSPRLGAGGYTF. The CDR3 DNA reads as TGTGCCAGCAGTCCGCGGTTAGGGGCAGGAGGCTACACCTTC.

The chain links TRBV5-1 to TRBJ2-7; D possibly corresponds to TRBD1 (5 bases). CDR3 length equals 14 residues. V gave up 4 bases and J gave up 5 bases, with 16 bases separating them. The V gene's germline CDR1 is SGHRS and CDR2 YFSETQ. The CDR3 here is CASSGQGRVDEQYF. The CDR3 bases are TGCGCCAGCAGCGGCCAGGGAAGAGTAGACGAGCAGTACTTC.

In this sample, this clone turned up once. The gene calls are TRBV29-1 and TRBJ2-1, with 8 bases matching TRBD2. This CDR3 has 11 amino acids. CDR1 SQVTM and CDR2 ANQGSEA come from the germline V gene. The junction had 5 bases not matched to a gene; V was cut back by 7 bases and J by 9 bases. The CDR3 spells CSDGRAAEQFF. In nucleotides, the CDR3 is TGCAGCGACGGGAGGGCCGCTGAGCAGTTCTTC.

The genes are TRBV11-3 and TRBJ2-3, with TRBD2 as a possible D gene (6 bases). The CDR3 is made up of 15 amino acids. CDR1 is SGHNT and CDR2 is YENEEA in the germline V gene. V lost 0 bases and J lost 1, with 8 bases in between. The CDR3 DNA reads as TGTGCCAGCAGCTTAGACGGCGGGGGCACAGATACGCAGTATTTT. It translates to CASSLDGGGTDTQYF.